This TCR beta chain was identified during a study of T cell repertoires in cytomegalovirus infection. On the study more broadly: Both recently identified HLA-C-restricted and well-studied HLA-B-restricted CMV epitopes were used in the study. CMV infection together with matching HLA type was indicated by public TCR beta signatures. Study outcomes and limitations: Cumulative public TCR beta family frequency identified carriers of CMV plus the relevant HLA.

Germline CDR1 is SGHVS and CDR2 is FNYEAQ. This CDR3 comprises 15 residues. V gave up 8 bases and J gave up 1 base, with 17 bases separating them. This clonotype was recorded once. Antigen specificity is unknown. A single record per CDR3 protein comes from TCRdb applying MiXCR to the reads. The table includes 800,000 to 950,000 distinct CDR3 sequences, approximately 30% detected once. Material: cultured CD8+ T cells from PBMCs, obtained from culture after CMV antigen stimulation. This sequence was found in a human donor in good health (CMV status not recorded). Some clones in this sample may be carry-over from other donors' samples. The V call is TRBV7-6, the J call TRBJ1-2; D gene unclear. The CDR3 spells CASATHGWVNYGYTF. CDR3 DNA: TGTGCCAGCGCCACACACGGGTGGGTTAACTATGGCTACACCTTC.